These 8 T cell receptor beta chains were sequenced from one sample in a study of blood T cells in healthy people across ages. Then a second PCR, running about 7 to 11 cycles, was carried out with a sample-barcoded 5' primer and a J-beta primer mix. TCRdb fed the 5' RACE reads into MiXCR, producing one record per CDR3 protein. Counted here are fewer than 750,000 distinct CDR3 sequences, roughly half occurring once; the ten biggest clones make up approximately 13%. The sequenced sample consisted of blood. These receptors were obtained from a woman of 80 years or more in good health.

The CDR3 nucleotides read TGTGCCAGCAGCTTAGCCCCAGCGGGAGGTTCCTACGAGCAGTACTTC. Translated: CASSLAPAGGSYEQYF. V is TRBV7-8 and J is TRBJ2-7; the match to TRBD2 covers 9 bases. Germline V gene sequence: CDR1 SGHVS, CDR2 FQNEAQ. The CDR3 is 16 amino acids. Losses at the gene ends were 0 bases for V and 1 base for J; bases not matched to a gene: 4.

In its sample, this clonotype was seen many times. The rearrangement joins TRBV7-2 to TRBJ2-3; possibly TRBD1 for D (6 bases). The ends were cut back, 4 bases at V and 6 bases at J, with 20 bases in the middle. Germline CDR1 SGHTA, CDR2 FQGNSA. This CDR3 has 16 residues. CDR3 DNA: TGTGCCAGCAGCTCCTACCTACGACAGGCTGGGGATACGCAGTATTTT. It yields the protein CASSSYLRQAGDTQYF.

This sequence joins TRBV2 and TRBJ2-5; 9 nucleotides align to TRBD2. Trimming removed 5 bases from V and 11 bases from J; junction bases left unmatched: 12. The CDR3 extends over 14 amino acids. Germline values: CDR1 SNHLY, CDR2 FYNNEI. CDR3 amino acids: CASSKIAGVGEQYF. For the CDR3, the DNA is TGTGCCAGCAGTAAAATAGCGGGGGTGGGTGAGCAGTACTTC.

The rearrangement uses TRBV11-2 and TRBJ1-6, with D possibly matching TRBD1 (5 bases). The length of the CDR3 is 14 residues. From germline, CDR1 is SGHAT and CDR2 FQNNGV. V was pared by 5 bases and J by 5 bases, with 10 bases between. The CDR3 DNA sequence: TGTGCCAGCAGCGCGGGACCCCATAATTCACCCCTCCACTTT. As protein: CASSAGPHNSPLHF.

In regard to this clonotype: At one of its ends the junction is not consistent with the germline gene, which may arise from a read error. The rearrangement uses TRBV12-3 or TRBV12-4 and TRBJ1-2; TRBD1 agrees at 7 bases. The CDR3 totals 15 residues. CDR3 protein: CANSPSDRRNYGYTF. The CDR3 bases are TGTGCCAACAGTCCTTCGGACAGGAGAAACTATGGCTACACCTTC.

This clonotype has only a few counts. CDR3 nucleotide sequence: TGTGCTAGTGGTATCGGGGAGACCCAGTACTTC. Protein: CASGIGETQYF. The chain links TRBV12-5 to TRBJ2-5; D remains ambiguous. Trimming took 5 bases from V and 5 from J, leaving 6 bases between them. The CDR3 extends over 11 amino acids. Germline V gives CDR1 LGHNT, CDR2 FRNRAP. The full variable domain, completed using reference TRBV12-5 and TRBJ2-5, is DARVTQTPRHKVTEMGQEVTMRCQPILGHNTVFWYRQTMMQGLELLAYFRNRAPLDDSGMPKDRFSAEMPDATLATLKIQPSEPRDSAVYFCASGIGETQYFGPGTRLLVL.

In its sample, this clonotype was seen once. V is TRBV5-1 and J is TRBJ2-5; D is possibly TRBD1 or TRBD2 (5 bases each). The CDR3 consists of 15 residues. Looked up from germline, CDR1 is SGHRS and CDR2 is YFSETQ. Trimming left V 3 bases short and J 11 bases short, with 23 bases between. The CDR3 here is CASSSGASSYNEQYF. The CDR3, as DNA: TGCGCCAGCAGCTCCGGGGCTTCTTCGTACAATGAGCAGTACTTC.

DNA for the CDR3: TGTGCCAGCAGTTTTTTGGGCGACAGCGTTCTCGCATCGGATGGCTACACCTTC. Encoded protein: CASSFLGDSVLASDGYTF. This rearrangement joins TRBV27 to TRBJ1-2; D possibly corresponds to TRBD1 (5 bases). V was trimmed by 3 bases and J by 6 bases, leaving 26 bases between them. The CDR3 is made up of 18 amino acids. Per germline, CDR1 MNHEY and CDR2 SMNVEV (reference sequence).